A selection of T cell receptor beta chains follows, all from one sample in a study of long-term antiretroviral therapy in people with HIV. Only in-frame clones appear in the TCRdb table, and some are missing; sequencing was by immunoSEQ multiplex PCR. The table lists 15,000 to 25,000 clones, approximately 90% of them singletons, with 7% to 9.5% in the top ten. This specimen was unsorted PBMCs, taken roughly 4.2 years before starting antiretroviral therapy. These receptors were taken from a woman in her 30s with HIV. Each CDR3 is given with its conserved first and last residue. The order of the fields is J gene, D gene, CDR3 length, clone size, V gene, CDR3 protein, CDR3 DNA. A D gene is named only where the DNA matches it firmly. Some rows mark clone size as missing; the rest say once, few, many or name a class of expanded clone.

TRBJ2-7,NA,14,NA,TRBV27,CASSSLTPSYEQYF,TGTGCCAGCAGTTCCTTGACTCCTTCCTACGAGCAGTACTTC
TRBJ1-1,NA,12,NA,TRBV6-1,CASSEAGTEAFF,TGTGCCAGCAGTGAAGCGGGCACTGAAGCTTTCTTT
TRBJ1-1,NA,14,NA,TRBV19,CASSTPGSNTEAFF,TGTGCCAGTAGTACTCCCGGGTCTAACACTGAAGCTTTCTTT
TRBJ2-1,NA,15,NA,TRBV6-1,CASSGKGVYGNEQFF,TGTGCCAGCAGTGGGAAGGGTGTATATGGCAATGAGCAGTTCTTC
TRBJ1-3,NA,18,NA,TRBV4-2,CASSQDKGHAYSGNTIYF,TGTGCCAGCAGCCAAGACAAGGGCCACGCATACTCTGGAAACACCATATATTTT
TRBJ2-5,NA,15,few,TRBV7-9,CASSLAPRVGETQYF,TGTGCCAGCAGCTTAGCGCCCAGGGTAGGGGAGACCCAGTACTTC
TRBJ1-2,NA,15,medium-sized,TRBV9,CASSAERWGSGGYTF,TGTGCCAGCAGCGCGGAACGGTGGGGATCGGGAGGCTACACCTTC
TRBJ2-3,TRBD2,16,NA,TRBV11-2,CASSFPGGVTTDTQYF,TGTGCCAGCAGCTTCCCCGGGGGGGTTACCACAGATACGCAGTATTTT
TRBJ2-7,TRBD2,16,NA,TRBV4-3,CASSPTSGSGRNEQYF,TGCGCCAGCAGCCCGACTAGCGGGTCTGGTAGGAACGAGCAGTACTTC
TRBJ1-1,NA,14,NA,TRBV30,CAWSVEGGNTEAFF,TGTGCCTGGAGTGTTGAGGGCGGGAACACTGAAGCTTTCTTT
TRBJ2-3,NA,12,NA,TRBV7-2,CATGWGTDTQYF,TGTGCCACAGGGTGGGGCACAGATACGCAGTATTTT
TRBJ2-7,TRBD1,15,NA,TRBV5-1,CASSFGQGYGDEQYF,TGCGCCAGCAGCTTTGGACAGGGCTACGGGGACGAGCAGTACTTC
TRBJ1-2,TRBD1,16,NA,TRBV19,CASSIDRTGPNYGYTF,TGTGCCAGTAGTATAGATCGGACAGGGCCTAACTATGGCTACACCTTC
TRBJ2-3,TRBD2,16,NA,TRBV4-3,CASSQDLAGSSDTQYF,TGCGCCAGCAGCCAAGATCTAGCGGGGTCCTCAGATACGCAGTATTTT
TRBJ2-1,TRBD2,15,few,TRBV7-2,CASSLSSGGANEQFF,TGTGCCAGCAGCCTCAGTAGCGGGGGGGCCAATGAGCAGTTCTTC
TRBJ1-4,NA,15,NA,TRBV9,CASSSNQGINEKLFF,TGTGCCAGCAGCTCGAATCAGGGTATTAATGAAAAACTGTTTTTT
TRBJ1-2,TRBD1,15,NA,TRBV4-3,CASSQDYFDRAGYTF,TGCGCCAGCAGCCAAGATTACTTCGACAGGGCGGGCTACACCTTC
TRBJ1-2,NA,12,NA,TRBV7-2,CATIGANYGYTF,TGTGCCACCATAGGGGCTAACTATGGCTACACCTTC
TRBJ1-5,TRBD1,14,NA,TRBV10-3,CAISSTGDNQPQHF,TGTGCCATCAGTTCCACAGGGGACAATCAGCCCCAGCATTTT
TRBJ2-1,NA,12,NA,TRBV7-2,CASSLVGNEQFF,TGTGCCAGCAGCTTAGTAGGGAATGAGCAGTTCTTC
TRBJ2-5,NA,11,NA,TRBV20-1,CSARIQETQYF,TGCAGTGCTAGAATACAAGAGACCCAGTACTTC
TRBJ1-2,NA,14,NA,TRBV5-8,CASSSLGTRGGYTF,TGTGCCAGCAGCTCTCTGGGAACGCGTGGCGGCTACACCTTC
TRBJ2-7,NA,15,NA,TRBV6-5,CASSYSSGQRPEQYF,TGTGCCAGCAGTTACTCGTCAGGACAGAGGCCCGAGCAGTACTTC
TRBJ2-3,TRBD2,18,once,TRBV4-3,CASSQGTSGGHSTDTQYF,TGCGCCAGCAGCCAGGGGACTAGCGGGGGGCATAGCACAGATACGCAGTATTTT
TRBJ2-5,NA,15,NA,TRBV11-1,CASSLEVRSQETQYF,TGTGCCAGCAGCTTAGAAGTCAGGTCCCAAGAGACCCAGTACTTC
TRBJ2-1,NA,15,NA,TRBV11-2,CASSFQMSSYNEQFF,TGTGCCAGCAGCTTCCAAATGAGCTCCTACAATGAGCAGTTCTTC
TRBJ2-1,TRBD2,18,NA,TRBV5-4,CASSLEASGGASYNEQFF,TGTGCCAGCAGCTTGGAGGCTAGCGGGGGGGCTTCTTACAATGAGCAGTTCTTC
TRBJ1-2,NA,14,few,TRBV5-5,CASSFEAGSYGYTF,TGTGCCAGCAGCTTCGAAGCGGGATCCTATGGCTACACCTTC